This T cell receptor beta chain was captured in a study of technical replicates of blood from several donors. The protocol was immunoSEQ multiplex PCR, while the TCRdb copy is restricted to in-frame clones and leaves out a portion. The table records 75,000 or so clones, approximately 95% of them present only once. Germline values: CDR1 MNHNS, CDR2 SASEGT. The length of the CDR3 is 12 residues. The germline V and J ends were trimmed by 8 bases and 3 bases, with 9 bases remaining between them. The sequence was collected from a human donor in good health. The chain uses TRBV6-1 and TRBJ2-3, with a tentative D call TRBD2 (5 bases). Sequences were obtained from T cells isolated from PBMCs. CDR3: CASRELTDTQYF. CDR3 in DNA: TGTGCCAGCCGGGAACTAACAGATACGCAGTATTTT.